A selection of T cell receptor beta chains follows, all from one sample in a study of cytomegalovirus exposure and HLA in healthy donors. Produced via immunoSEQ multiplex PCR; TCRdb's table is partial and in-frame only. The sample holds about 100,000 clones, about 74% seen once. What was sequenced was PBMCs. Source of these receptors: a woman younger than 35 in good health and CMV-seropositive. The CDR3 runs from the conserved cysteine through the conserved F or W. Fields, in order: clone size, J gene, V gene, D gene, CDR3 protein, CDR3 DNA. The D gene is left open where the match is weak. Expanded clones are given a class, and other clones once, few, many or no size at all.

NA | TRBJ1-1 | TRBV18 | NA | CASSYRNMNTEAFF | TGTGCCAGCTCATACAGGAACATGAACACTGAAGCTTTCTTT
once | TRBJ1-1 | TRBV20-1 | NA | CSAGGVGEAFF | TGCAGTGCTGGGGGCGTGGGTGAAGCTTTCTTT
NA | TRBJ2-3 | TRBV19 | TRBD2 | CASSPGLGNTDTQYF | TGTGCCAGTAGTCCGGGACTAGGGAACACAGATACGCAGTATTTT
NA | TRBJ2-3 | TRBV5-1 | TRBD1 | CASRRDTGVPDTQYF | TGCGCCAGCAGGCGTGACACAGGGGTTCCAGATACGCAGTATTTT
NA | TRBJ1-6 | TRBV6-5 | NA | CASSYVRGSPLHF | TGTGCCAGCAGTTACGTTCGGGGTTCACCCCTCCACTTT
NA | TRBJ1-3 | TRBV6-5 | TRBD1 | CASSRTTGNGNTIYF | TGTGCCAGCAGCCGTACGACAGGGAATGGAAACACCATATATTTT
NA | TRBJ2-7 | TRBV6-1 | TRBD1 | CASRPGQGQTYEQYF | TGTGCCAGCAGACCGGGACAGGGTCAAACCTACGAGCAGTACTTC
NA | TRBJ2-5 | TRBV5-1 | TRBD1 | CASRPSGTGVETQYF | TGCGCCAGCAGGCCGTCCGGGACAGGGGTGGAGACCCAGTACTTC
NA | TRBJ2-7 | TRBV30 | NA | CAWSVGGVYEQYF | TGTGCCTGGAGTGTTGGAGGGGTCTACGAGCAGTACTTC
NA | TRBJ2-2 | TRBV9 | TRBD1 | CASSAGQPNTGELFF | TGTGCCAGCAGCGCGGGACAGCCGAACACCGGGGAGCTGTTTTTT
NA | TRBJ2-7 | TRBV15 | TRBD1 | CATSRNRGLEQYF | TGTGCCACCAGCAGAAACAGGGGGCTCGAGCAGTACTTC
once | TRBJ2-7 | TRBV6-5 | NA | CASSYYAGPSYEQYF | TGTGCCAGCAGTTACTACGCGGGACCTTCTTACGAGCAGTACTTC
NA | TRBJ2-7 | TRBV7-6 | NA | CASSGGLAGESYEQYF | TGTGCCAGCAGCGGGGGCTTGGCGGGAGAGTCCTACGAGCAGTACTTC
NA | TRBJ2-2 | TRBV5-8 | TRBD2 | CASSPDRTSLGTGELFF | TGTGCCAGCAGCCCCGACCGGACTAGTTTGGGAACCGGGGAGCTGTTTTTT
NA | TRBJ1-4 | TRBV27 | TRBD1 | CASSFSGQNNEKLFF | TGTGCCAGCAGTTTTTCGGGACAGAATAATGAAAAACTGTTTTTT
few | TRBJ2-1 | TRBV5-1 | TRBD2 | CASSLGGLAGEGEQFF | TGCGCCAGCAGCTTGGGAGGACTAGCGGGAGAGGGTGAGCAGTTCTTC
NA | TRBJ2-7 | TRBV4-1 | NA | CASSQVRTGSLLAGHYEQYF | TGCGCCAGCAGCCAGGTTAGGACAGGGTCCCTTCTAGCGGGGCACTACGAGCAGTACTTC
NA | TRBJ1-1 | TRBV30 | NA | CAWSVMGAGTEAFF | TGTGCCTGGAGTGTAATGGGGGCAGGTACTGAAGCTTTCTTT
NA | TRBJ2-7 | TRBV25-1 | TRBD2 | CASSGKGRDQHYEQYF | TGTGCCAGCAGCGGCAAGGGGAGGGACCAACACTACGAGCAGTACTTC
NA | TRBJ2-3 | TRBV28 | TRBD2 | CASSPLAGGRYF | TGTGCCAGCAGCCCCTTAGCGGGAGGGAGGTATTTT
few | TRBJ1-5 | TRBV30 | NA | CAWSLGGAGFSQPQHF | TGTGCCTGGAGTTTAGGCGGGGCAGGTTTTTCTCAGCCCCAGCATTTT
NA | TRBJ1-2 | TRBV7-2 | TRBD1 | CASSPDRVRNHGYTF | TGTGCCAGCAGCCCCGACAGGGTCCGGAACCATGGCTACACCTTC